This T cell receptor (beta chain) was profiled in a study of blood T cells in healthy people across ages (dated by TCRdb to the mid-2010s). Context from the whole study: In model experiments, roughly one uniquely barcoded TCR beta cDNA molecule per two T cells was captured by template switching. The study measured age-related changes in TCR beta repertoire diversity using deep sequencing normalized with unique cDNA molecular identifiers. The donors were split into four age groups: young (average about 15 years), middle-aged (about 40), aged (more than 60) and long-lived (about 74). Donors of different ages were randomly distributed across sequencing lanes to avoid experimental bias. Using the same blood draw, the study looked at two additional independent replicas of 1 million unique cDNA reads for two donors, one aged 18 to 30 and the other aged 80 or older. What the authors observed across the whole study: Estimates of total diversity based on one million sequenced T cells were regarded as lower bounds and as underestimates. Compared with the aged group, the long-lived group had more naive CD4+ T cells, fewer expanded clones and increased TCR diversity, suggesting age selection. Because donor CMV infection status was unknown, age-related changes in expanded clonotypes were potentially confounded. The percentage of naive T cells measured by flow cytometry correlated strongly with observed TCR beta diversity. Since profiling was done on bulk unsorted PBMCs, naive and antigen-experienced compartments could not be conclusively compared. As age increased, observed TCR beta diversity per million T cells dropped in a roughly linear way, and a significant reduction was already evident by age 40.

The approximately 39 donors, aged about 6 to 100 years, were systemically healthy Caucasian individuals from Russia. Each donor gave roughly 9.5 milliliters of peripheral blood, collected into EDTA-treated Vacutainer tubes. PBMCs were isolated by Ficoll-Paque density-gradient centrifugation, with at least 7 million obtained per sample. Total RNA, at least 6 micrograms per sample, was extracted from PBMCs with Trizol reagent. For every donor, flow cytometry on a PBMC aliquot measured the percentage of naive CD45RAhigh/CD27high T cells. Library prep was done by 5' RACE. The reads were generated on an Illumina HiSeq 2500. A second PCR of about 7 to 12 cycles was run with a J-beta primer mix and a sample-barcoded 5' primer. Each TCR beta cDNA molecule received a unique molecular identifier from a template-switch 5' adaptor carrying 12 random nucleotides. At least 2.5 million CDR3-containing paired-end reads were obtained from each sample. The Mint cDNA synthesis kit, primed by a TRBC-specific oligonucleotide, was used to synthesize first-strand cDNA from all RNA. After uracil-DNA glycosylase treatment, a first 18-cycle PCR used universal primers M1SS and BC2_uni_R on all cDNA. The authors' analysis ran thus. Normalization of each sample was performed by random selection of 1 million high-quality reads, each carrying a distinct molecular identifier. Instead of being binned into consensus sequences, reads with shared molecular identifiers were discarded. MiTCR, with a Q25 quality threshold and the strictest error-elimination algorithm, was used for CDR3 identification, clonotype clustering and error correction. A nonparametric unseen species model with Euler transformation was used to estimate a lower bound on total TCR beta diversity. TCRdb reprocessed the public reads (quality trimming at Q25 with fastp, clone calling with MiXCR) and kept in-frame beta chains. Rows with one shared CDR3 protein collapse into an entry with the most common genes and DNA. For this entry, the V and J calls and clone size follow TCRdb and not the study's own pipeline. The sample data list some 1.5 million distinct CDR3 sequences, and 35% to 45% of these were observed just once. Of the sample, about 3.8% is held by the ten largest clones.

This clonotype appeared a few times. Its recognized antigen is unknown. No quality values exist for individual bases; no much larger clone is one base distant. CDR1 and CDR2 (MGHRA, YSYEKL) derive from the germline V gene. Relative to germline, V is 7 bases shorter and J is 0 bases shorter, with 13 bases between their ends. Measured from the cysteine to the phenylalanine, the CDR3 is 15 residues long. Only the CDR3 portion is preserved as DNA: 45 bases, with reading frame beginning at the first base. The receptor was isolated from a woman between 18 and 30 years old in good health. The source material was blood. The sequence joins TRBV4-1 to TRBJ2-1; the D gene identity is not certain. The DNA is as follows: TGCGCCAGCAAATACTCTAGTGACTCCTACAATGAGCAGTTCTTC. Translated, it reads CASKYSSDSYNEQFF.